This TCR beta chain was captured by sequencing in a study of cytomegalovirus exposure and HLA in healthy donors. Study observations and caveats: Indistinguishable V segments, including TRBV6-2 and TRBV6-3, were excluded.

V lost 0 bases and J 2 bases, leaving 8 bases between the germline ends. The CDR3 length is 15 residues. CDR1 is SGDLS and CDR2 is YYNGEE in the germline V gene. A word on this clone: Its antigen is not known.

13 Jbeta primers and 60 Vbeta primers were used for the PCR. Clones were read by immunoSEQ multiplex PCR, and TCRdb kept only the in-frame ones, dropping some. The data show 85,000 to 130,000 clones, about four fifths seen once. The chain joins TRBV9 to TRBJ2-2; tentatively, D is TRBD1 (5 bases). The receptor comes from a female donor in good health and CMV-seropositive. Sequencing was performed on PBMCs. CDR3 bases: TGTGCCAGCAGCGTAGGACAGAGAAACACCGGGGAGCTGTTTTTT. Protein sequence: CASSVGQRNTGELFF.